What follows describes a single TCR beta chain. The data belong to a study of blood T cell repertoires in COVID-19. Data came from immunoSEQ multiplex PCR; TCRdb stores just in-frame clones and leaves some out. The top ten hold less than 6.5% of the sample, which has 300,000 to 400,000 clones, over 75% seen once. This CDR3 has 16 amino acids. V lost 2 bases and J lost 2; bases outside the gene matches: 7. Per the germline V gene, CDR1 is SGHRS and CDR2 is YFSETQ. The sample was PBMCs or T cells enriched from blood (not recorded which). The chain joins TRBV5-1 to TRBJ2-3, with 8 bases fitting TRBD2. The receptor's source is a man younger than 40 who had recovered from COVID-19. The CDR3 spells CASSFPERGPTDTQYF. The CDR3 bases are TGCGCCAGCAGCTTCCCTGAGCGGGGGCCCACAGATACGCAGTATTTT.